Presented here are 15 T cell receptor beta chains from one specimen sequenced in a study of CD8 T cells in ankylosing spondylitis. TCRdb re-analysed the 5' RACE reads in MiXCR, keeping a single row per CDR3 protein. The repertoire includes 200,000 to 300,000 distinct CDR3 sequences, roughly 32% of them detected once, and around 4% sits in the top ten. The material sequenced was blood, either unsorted or a sorted T cell fraction (not recorded which). These receptors were collected from a male donor with ankylosing spondylitis or in good health (not recorded which).

This clonotype appeared many times. The V gene is TRBV12-3 or TRBV12-4, the J gene TRBJ2-1, with no clear D. CDR3 size: 12 residues. V was cut by 3 bases and J by 9 bases, with 9 bases left in between. The CDR3 reads CASSFSVGEQFF. CDR3 bases: TGTGCCAGCAGTTTTAGTGTTGGTGAGCAGTTCTTC.

This clonotype turned up a few times. The chain combines TRBV6-1 with TRBJ2-2, with 12 bases that match TRBD1. Germline V lookup: CDR1 MNHNS, CDR2 SASEGT. Trimming removed 4 bases from V and 9 bases from J; junction bases left unmatched: 3. The CDR3 length is 14 residues. CDR3 nucleotides: TGTGCCAGCAGTGGGGACAGGGGGCTTCGGGAGCTGTTTTTT. Translating gives CASSGDRGLRELFF.

This clonotype appeared a few times. The chain carries TRBV27 and TRBJ1-1; 7 bases align to TRBD1. The CDR3 spans 14 residues. Germline V CDR1 and CDR2: MNHEY, SMNVEV (reference sequence). V lost 5 bases to trimming and J lost 2 bases; unmatched junction nucleotides: 5. The CDR3 bases are TGTGCCAGCAGTACTGGACAGGCCAACACTGAAGCTTTCTTT. Its protein product is CASSTGQANTEAFF.

The CDR3 is CSATGGPGGAGETQYF. Here the CDR3 DNA reads TGCAGTGCTACGGGCGGGCCAGGGGGCGCCGGGGAGACCCAGTACTTC. V usage is TRBV20-1 and J usage is TRBJ2-5, with 8 bases lining up with TRBD1. CDR1 and CDR2 (germline): DFQATT, SNEGSKA (reference sequence). V lost 4 bases and J lost 5; bases outside the gene matches: 15. The CDR3 has 16 amino acids.

This CDR3 reads CASSPLYYNEQFF. The CDR3 DNA sequence: TGTGCCAGCAGCCCACTTTACTACAATGAGCAGTTCTTC. The V gene is TRBV12-3 or TRBV12-4, the J gene TRBJ2-1; D is ambiguous. The CDR3 loop spans 13 amino acids. Deletions cut 6 bases from V and 3 bases from J, with 9 bases between.

This clonotype was counted between two and nine times. The rearrangement links TRBV6-6 to TRBJ2-7, with D hard to call. Germline CDR1 MNHNY, CDR2 SVGAGI (reference sequence). Trimming took off 8 bases at V and 7 bases at J, with 15 bases between the two ends. This CDR3 is built from 12 residues. The CDR3 sequence is CASRALEKEQYF. In nucleotides, the CDR3 is TGTGCCAGCCGGGCCCTCGAGAAGGAGCAGTACTTC.

The chain carries TRBV5-1 and TRBJ2-7; D is unclear. There are 13 residues in the CDR3. Germline CDR1 reads SGHRS; CDR2 reads YFSETQ. V gave up 1 base and J gave up 7 bases, with 12 bases separating them. The CDR3 DNA is TGCGCCAGCAGCTTGCCGTCTACGAATGAGCAGTACTTC. Amino acid sequence: CASSLPSTNEQYF.

The chain recombines TRBV5-6 with TRBJ2-7; D possibly corresponds to TRBD2 (5 bases). The CDR3 length is 13 residues. V gave up 10 bases and J gave up 2 bases, with 16 bases separating them. The germline V gene has CDR1 SGHDT and CDR2 YYEEEE. The CDR3 DNA reads TGTGCCCCTCGTTTGAGCGGTACCTACGAGCAGTACTTC. The encoded protein is CAPRLSGTYEQYF.

This clonotype was counted at least ten times. This rearrangement joins TRBV27 to TRBJ2-7; D uncertain. The CDR3 length is 12 residues. Trimming pared 5 bases from V and 3 bases from J, leaving 8 bases between. Germline CDR1 MNHEY, CDR2 SMNVEV (reference sequence). The CDR3 here is CASSRTVYEQYF. In DNA form, the CDR3 reads TGTGCCAGCAGTCGGACGGTCTACGAGCAGTACTTC.

This clonotype was recorded many times. The genes are TRBV20-1 and TRBJ2-7; D gene uncertain. Trimming pared 4 bases from V and 6 bases from J, leaving 10 bases between. Per germline, CDR1 DFQATT and CDR2 SNEGSKA (reference sequence). There are 11 residues in the CDR3. CDR3 sequence: CSANQVREQYF. CDR3 nucleotide sequence: TGCAGTGCTAACCAGGTTCGCGAGCAGTACTTC.

This clonotype has only a few counts. The CDR3, as DNA: TGCAGCGTAACAGGAAAAACCGGGTCCTACGAGCAGTACTTC. The encoded protein is CSVTGKTGSYEQYF. The V gene is TRBV29-1, the J gene TRBJ2-7; a weak D match, TRBD1 (5 bases). CDR3 length: 14 amino acids. V lost 6 bases and J 1 base, leaving 16 bases between the germline ends. CDR1 SQVTM and CDR2 ANQGSEA come from the germline V gene.

This clonotype came up once. The chain employs TRBV9 and TRBJ1-4, with 8 bases fitting TRBD1. This CDR3 has 19 residues. The ends lost 3 bases at V and 0 bases at J; junction bases unmatched: 13. Germline V gene sequence: CDR1 SGDLS, CDR2 YYNGEE. The CDR3 DNA is TGTGCCAGCAGCGGCTGGGGGACAGGCACCGTTGCAACTAATGAAAAACTGTTTTTT. Protein product: CASSGWGTGTVATNEKLFF.

J is TRBJ1-1 and V is TRBV20-1; TRBD1 might be the D (5 bases). V lost 2 bases, J lost 4 bases, and 11 bases lay in between. In germline, CDR1 is DFQATT, CDR2 SNEGSKA (reference sequence). This CDR3 has 13 amino acids. The CDR3 bases are TGCAGTGCTAGATCGGGGCTTAGCACTGAAGCTTTCTTT. Translating gives CSARSGLSTEAFF.

This clonotype appeared a few times. This rearrangement joins TRBV20-1 to TRBJ2-3; a possible D gene is TRBD2 (5 bases). V was cut by 0 bases and J by 6 bases, with 16 bases left in between. CDR1 is DFQATT and CDR2 is SNEGSKA in the germline V gene (reference sequence). The CDR3 spans 15 residues. This chain's CDR3 is CSARDLVTWRDTQYF. The DNA of the CDR3 is TGCAGTGCTAGAGATTTGGTAACTTGGAGGGATACGCAGTATTTT.

The rearrangement joins TRBV11-2 to TRBJ2-5; 7 bases align to TRBD2. The CDR3 loop spans 12 amino acids. V dropped 5 bases and J dropped 7; count of bases not matched to a gene: 4. The V gene's germline CDR1 is SGHAT and CDR2 FQNNGV. The CDR3 here is CASSRRGVTQYF. The CDR3 coding sequence is TGTGCCAGCAGCCGACGGGGGGTGACCCAGTACTTC.